These T cell receptor beta chains were read from a single sample in a study of CD8+ T cells in alopecia areata. TCRdb keeps only in-frame clones here, not all; method: immunoSEQ multiplex PCR. Of 200,000 to 250,000 clones listed, about three fifths are singletons. The input for sequencing was CD4+ T cells sorted from blood, taken at week 4, from a patient treated with tofacitinib. The receptors were sampled from a human donor with alopecia areata. Both conserved end residues are part of each CDR3. D genes are given only for firm matches. The size of a clone is reported for some rows only, either as once, few or many, or as a class for expanded clones.

CDR3 protein: CAWSPPLNTGELFF
CDR3 DNA: TGTGCCTGGAGTCCCCCCTTGAACACCGGGGAGCTGTTTTTT
V gene: TRBV30
J gene: TRBJ2-2
D gene: NA
clone size: NA

CDR3 protein: CASSFSAVSYEQYF
CDR3 DNA: TGTGCCAGCAGTTTTTCGGCAGTCTCCTACGAGCAGTACTTC
V gene: TRBV27
J gene: TRBJ2-7
D gene: NA
clone size: NA

CDR3 protein: CASSLLPGQDTF
CDR3 DNA: TGTGCCAGCAGTTTATTACCGGGACAGGACACCTTC
V gene: TRBV6-5
J gene: TRBJ1-2
D gene: TRBD1
clone size: few

CDR3 protein: CASRQGVYSPLHF
CDR3 DNA: TGTGCCAGCAGGCAAGGGGTATATTCACCCCTCCACTTT
V gene: TRBV2
J gene: TRBJ1-6
D gene: NA
clone size: NA

CDR3 protein: CASSQDPRDSGANVLTF
CDR3 DNA: TGCGCCAGCAGCCAAGATCCCCGGGACTCTGGGGCCAACGTCCTGACTTTC
V gene: TRBV4-3
J gene: TRBJ2-6
D gene: NA
clone size: NA

CDR3 protein: CASSLGLLAKNIQYF
CDR3 DNA: TGTGCCAGCAGCCTCGGGCTTTTAGCCAAAAACATTCAGTACTTC
V gene: TRBV7-2
J gene: TRBJ2-4
D gene: NA
clone size: few

CDR3 protein: CASSFWTGNEQYF
CDR3 DNA: TGTGCCAGCAGCTTCTGGACAGGGAATGAGCAGTACTTC
V gene: TRBV5-6
J gene: TRBJ2-7
D gene: TRBD1
clone size: NA

CDR3 protein: CASSTDTQYF
CDR3 DNA: TGTGCCAGCAGCACAGATACGCAGTATTTT
V gene: TRBV11-2
J gene: TRBJ2-3
D gene: NA
clone size: NA

CDR3 protein: CAWSVSGTGYGYTF
CDR3 DNA: TGTGCCTGGAGTGTTAGCGGGACAGGGTATGGCTACACCTTC
V gene: TRBV30
J gene: TRBJ1-2
D gene: TRBD1
clone size: NA

CDR3 protein: CASSYGSSTDTQYF
CDR3 DNA: TGTGCCAGCAGTTACGGGTCCTCCACAGATACGCAGTATTTT
V gene: TRBV6-5
J gene: TRBJ2-3
D gene: NA
clone size: NA

CDR3 protein: CASSLSGLRANVLTF
CDR3 DNA: TGCGCCAGCAGCCTCTCAGGGTTGCGGGCCAACGTCCTGACTTTC
V gene: TRBV5-1
J gene: TRBJ2-6
D gene: NA
clone size: few

CDR3 protein: CASSLGNYGYTF
CDR3 DNA: TGCGCCAGCAGCCTGGGGAACTATGGCTACACCTTC
V gene: TRBV5-1
J gene: TRBJ1-2
D gene: NA
clone size: NA

CDR3 protein: CASRAEMNTEAFF
CDR3 DNA: TGCGCCAGCAGAGCGGAGATGAACACTGAAGCTTTCTTT
V gene: TRBV5-1
J gene: TRBJ1-1
D gene: NA
clone size: once

CDR3 protein: CASSQDRGQPWDIQYF
CDR3 DNA: TGCGCCAGCAGCCAAGATAGAGGACAACCATGGGACATTCAGTACTTC
V gene: TRBV4-3
J gene: TRBJ2-4
D gene: NA
clone size: NA

CDR3 protein: CASSLDLRTIF
CDR3 DNA: TGTGCCAGCAGCTTAGATCTACGTACAATCTTC
V gene: TRBV7-2
J gene: TRBJ1-2
D gene: NA
clone size: few

CDR3 protein: CASSQSRIGQARIKETQYF
CDR3 DNA: TGCGCCAGCAGTCAATCGCGCATAGGTCAAGCGCGGATCAAAGAGACCCAGTACTTC
V gene: TRBV23-1
J gene: TRBJ2-5
D gene: NA
clone size: few

CDR3 protein: CASSSEENTEAFF
CDR3 DNA: TGTGCCAGCAGCTCGGAGGAGAACACTGAAGCTTTCTTT
V gene: TRBV2
J gene: TRBJ1-1
D gene: NA
clone size: few

CDR3 protein: CASSSRTGNNEQFF
CDR3 DNA: TGTGCCAGCAGCTCTCGGACAGGGAACAATGAGCAGTTCTTC
V gene: TRBV11-3
J gene: TRBJ2-1
D gene: TRBD1
clone size: NA

CDR3 protein: CAWSQGAKNEQFF
CDR3 DNA: TGTGCCTGGAGCCAAGGAGCCAAGAATGAGCAGTTCTTC
V gene: TRBV30
J gene: TRBJ2-1
D gene: NA
clone size: NA

CDR3 protein: CASSVLGGEGEQFF
CDR3 DNA: TGTGCCAGCAGCGTACTGGGAGGGGAGGGTGAGCAGTTCTTC
V gene: TRBV9
J gene: TRBJ2-1
D gene: TRBD2
clone size: few

CDR3 protein: CRPQGGIEAFF
CDR3 DNA: TGCAGGCCCCAGGGGGGGATTGAAGCTTTCTTT
V gene: TRBV20-1
J gene: TRBJ1-1
D gene: TRBD1
clone size: few

CDR3 protein: CSVSDYRGTDTQYF
CDR3 DNA: TGCAGCGTCTCAGACTACCGCGGCACAGATACGCAGTATTTT
V gene: TRBV29-1
J gene: TRBJ2-3
D gene: NA
clone size: NA

CDR3 protein: CASSGEVLTF
CDR3 DNA: TGTGCCAGCAGTGGAGAGGTCCTGACTTTC
V gene: TRBV25-1
J gene: TRBJ2-6
D gene: NA
clone size: few

CDR3 protein: CSVDGGASYGYTF
CDR3 DNA: TGCAGCGTTGACGGGGGGGCTAGCTATGGCTACACCTTC
V gene: TRBV29-1
J gene: TRBJ1-2
D gene: NA
clone size: NA

CDR3 protein: CSVVVQGINYGYTF
CDR3 DNA: TGCAGCGTTGTTGTACAGGGGATTAACTATGGCTACACCTTC
V gene: TRBV29-1
J gene: TRBJ1-2
D gene: TRBD1
clone size: NA

CDR3 protein: CAWRRDSNNSPLHF
CDR3 DNA: TGTGCCTGGAGAAGGGACAGCAATAATTCACCCCTCCACTTT
V gene: TRBV30
J gene: TRBJ1-6
D gene: TRBD1
clone size: NA

CDR3 protein: CASRAGQTFLYF
CDR3 DNA: TGTGCCAGCAGGGCGGGACAGACCTTCCTGTACTTC
V gene: TRBV14
J gene: TRBJ2-7
D gene: NA
clone size: NA

CDR3 protein: CASSFTNTDTQYF
CDR3 DNA: TGTGCCAGCAGCTTCACCAACACAGATACGCAGTATTTT
V gene: TRBV9
J gene: TRBJ2-3
D gene: NA
clone size: NA

CDR3 protein: CAWSSSPPGIQYF
CDR3 DNA: TGTGCCTGGAGTTCGTCTCCTCCGGGCATTCAGTACTTC
V gene: TRBV30
J gene: TRBJ2-4
D gene: NA
clone size: NA

CDR3 protein: CASSLETVSTQHF
CDR3 DNA: TGTGCCAGCAGCTTAGAGACAGTATCAACCCAGCATTTT
V gene: TRBV7-9
J gene: TRBJ1-5
D gene: NA
clone size: NA

CDR3 protein: CASSPVLQITDTQYF
CDR3 DNA: TGTGCCAGCTCACCCGTACTCCAGATTACAGATACGCAGTATTTT
V gene: TRBV18
J gene: TRBJ2-3
D gene: NA
clone size: NA

CDR3 protein: CASSVQETQYF
CDR3 DNA: TGTGCCAGCAGCGTACAAGAGACCCAGTACTTC
V gene: TRBV7-2
J gene: TRBJ2-5
D gene: NA
clone size: NA

CDR3 protein: CAWSPGGTQYF
CDR3 DNA: TGTGCCTGGAGCCCCGGGGGGACCCAGTACTTC
V gene: TRBV30
J gene: TRBJ2-5
D gene: NA
clone size: few

CDR3 protein: CASSAPGTPYEQYF
CDR3 DNA: TGTGCCAGTAGCGCACCGGGAACCCCCTACGAGCAGTACTTC
V gene: TRBV19
J gene: TRBJ2-7
D gene: NA
clone size: few

CDR3 protein: CSVVADTDTQYF
CDR3 DNA: TGCAGCGTTGTGGCAGACACAGATACGCAGTATTTT
V gene: TRBV29-1
J gene: TRBJ2-3
D gene: NA
clone size: few

CDR3 protein: CAIMRQLNTEAFF
CDR3 DNA: TGTGCCATCATGAGGCAACTGAACACTGAAGCTTTCTTT
V gene: TRBV10-3
J gene: TRBJ1-1
D gene: NA
clone size: NA

CDR3 protein: CSVEDQGDGYTF
CDR3 DNA: TGCAGCGTTGAAGATCAAGGGGATGGCTACACCTTC
V gene: TRBV29-1
J gene: TRBJ1-2
D gene: NA
clone size: NA

CDR3 protein: CASSLNWADNEQFF
CDR3 DNA: TGCGCCAGCAGCTTGAATTGGGCGGACAATGAGCAGTTCTTC
V gene: TRBV5-1
J gene: TRBJ2-1
D gene: NA
clone size: NA

CDR3 protein: CASSRRPGEQYF
CDR3 DNA: TGTGCCAGCAGTCGCAGGCCGGGAGAGCAGTACTTC
V gene: TRBV7-9
J gene: TRBJ2-7
D gene: NA
clone size: once

CDR3 protein: CASRVSGGTGELFF
CDR3 DNA: TGTGCCAGCAGAGTTAGCGGGGGCACCGGGGAGCTGTTTTTT
V gene: TRBV6-5
J gene: TRBJ2-2
D gene: TRBD2
clone size: NA

CDR3 protein: CAWSGSQGKKLFF
CDR3 DNA: TGTGCCTGGAGTGGCAGTCAGGGTAAAAAACTGTTTTTT
V gene: TRBV30
J gene: TRBJ1-4
D gene: NA
clone size: NA

CDR3 protein: CSGRQGNQPQHF
CDR3 DNA: TGCAGCGGACGACAGGGTAATCAGCCCCAGCATTTT
V gene: TRBV29-1
J gene: TRBJ1-5
D gene: TRBD1
clone size: NA

CDR3 protein: CASRNKGNQPQHF
CDR3 DNA: TGTGCCAGCAGAAATAAAGGGAATCAGCCCCAGCATTTT
V gene: TRBV6-1
J gene: TRBJ1-5
D gene: NA
clone size: few

CDR3 protein: CASSPISWTGVDSNQPQHF
CDR3 DNA: TGTGCCAGCAGTCCGATCTCATGGACAGGGGTTGATAGCAATCAGCCCCAGCATTTT
V gene: TRBV27
J gene: TRBJ1-5
D gene: TRBD1
clone size: NA

CDR3 protein: CAWSVQGYEQYF
CDR3 DNA: TGTGCCTGGAGTGTACAGGGATACGAGCAGTACTTC
V gene: TRBV30
J gene: TRBJ2-7
D gene: NA
clone size: NA

CDR3 protein: CAWSPRLVGEQYF
CDR3 DNA: TGTGCCTGGAGTCCAAGACTAGTAGGCGAGCAGTACTTC
V gene: TRBV30
J gene: TRBJ2-7
D gene: NA
clone size: NA